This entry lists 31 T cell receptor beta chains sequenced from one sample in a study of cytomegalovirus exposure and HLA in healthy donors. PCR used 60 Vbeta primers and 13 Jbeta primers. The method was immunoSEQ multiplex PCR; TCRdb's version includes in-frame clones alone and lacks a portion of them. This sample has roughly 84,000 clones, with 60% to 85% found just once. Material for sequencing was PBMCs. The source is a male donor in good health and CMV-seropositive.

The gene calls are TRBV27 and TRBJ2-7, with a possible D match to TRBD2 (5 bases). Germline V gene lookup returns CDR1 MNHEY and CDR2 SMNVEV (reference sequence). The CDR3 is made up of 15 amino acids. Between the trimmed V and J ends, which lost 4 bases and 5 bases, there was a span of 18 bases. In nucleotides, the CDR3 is TGTGCCAGCAGTTCACCCGCCGGAGGTTCGCACGAGCAGTACTTC. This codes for CASSSPAGGSHEQYF.

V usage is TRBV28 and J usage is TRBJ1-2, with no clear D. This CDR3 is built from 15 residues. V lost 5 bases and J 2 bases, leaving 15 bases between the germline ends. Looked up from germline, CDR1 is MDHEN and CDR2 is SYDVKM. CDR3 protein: CASSPSSTSNYGYTF. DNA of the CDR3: TGTGCCAGCAGTCCCTCTTCAACATCAAACTATGGCTACACCTTC.

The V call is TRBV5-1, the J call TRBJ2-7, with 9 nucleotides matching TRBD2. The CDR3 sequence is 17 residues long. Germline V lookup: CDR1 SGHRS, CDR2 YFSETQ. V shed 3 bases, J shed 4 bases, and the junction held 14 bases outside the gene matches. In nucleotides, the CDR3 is TGCGCCAGCAGCTCCGGGGGGGGCGGGAGGGAGGCGTACGAGCAGTACTTC. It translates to CASSSGGGGREAYEQYF.

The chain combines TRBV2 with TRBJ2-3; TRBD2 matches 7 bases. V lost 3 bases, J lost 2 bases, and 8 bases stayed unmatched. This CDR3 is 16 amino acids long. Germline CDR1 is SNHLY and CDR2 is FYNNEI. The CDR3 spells CASSDVAGESTDTQYF. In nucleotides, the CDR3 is TGTGCCAGCAGTGATGTGGCGGGGGAGTCCACAGATACGCAGTATTTT.

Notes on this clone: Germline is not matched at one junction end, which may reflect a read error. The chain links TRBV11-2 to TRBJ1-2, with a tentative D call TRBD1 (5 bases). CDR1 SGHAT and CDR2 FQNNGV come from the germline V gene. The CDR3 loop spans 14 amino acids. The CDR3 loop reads CASSPSTGQGQSSF. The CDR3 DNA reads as TGTGCCAGCAGCCCCTCCACCGGGCAGGGCCAATCGTCCTTC. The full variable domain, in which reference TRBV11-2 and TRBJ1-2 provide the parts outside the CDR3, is EAGVAQSPRYKIIEKRQSVAFWCNPISGHATLYWYQQILGQGPKLLIQFQNNGVVDDSQLPKDRFSAERLKGVDSTLKIQPAKLEDSAVYLCASSPSTGQGQSSFGSGTRLTVV.

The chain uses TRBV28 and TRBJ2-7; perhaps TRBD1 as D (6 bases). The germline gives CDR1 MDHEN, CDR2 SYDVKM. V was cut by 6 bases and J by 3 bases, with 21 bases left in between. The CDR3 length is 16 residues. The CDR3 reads CASRTLGALLHYEQYF. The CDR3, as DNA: TGTGCCAGCAGAACCTTGGGGGCCCTACTACACTACGAGCAGTACTTC.

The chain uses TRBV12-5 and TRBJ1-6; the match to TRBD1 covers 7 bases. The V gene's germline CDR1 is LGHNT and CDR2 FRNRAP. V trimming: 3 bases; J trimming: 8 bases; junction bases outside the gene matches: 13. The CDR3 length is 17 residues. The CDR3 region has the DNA TGTGCTAGTGGTTTCCCAGGTTCTCCAGGGGGTGATTCACCCCTCCACTTT. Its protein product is CASGFPGSPGGDSPLHF. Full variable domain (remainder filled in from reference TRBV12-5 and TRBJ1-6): DARVTQTPRHKVTEMGQEVTMRCQPILGHNTVFWYRQTMMQGLELLAYFRNRAPLDDSGMPKDRFSAEMPDATLATLKIQPSEPRDSAVYFCASGFPGSPGGDSPLHFGNGTRLTVT.

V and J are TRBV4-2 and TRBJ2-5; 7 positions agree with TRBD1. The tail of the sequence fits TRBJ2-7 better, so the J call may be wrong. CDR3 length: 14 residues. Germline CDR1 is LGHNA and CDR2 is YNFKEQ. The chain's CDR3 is CASSQQGDRYEQYF. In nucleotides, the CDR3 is TGTGCCAGCAGCCAGCAGGGGGATAGATACGAGCAGTACTTC.

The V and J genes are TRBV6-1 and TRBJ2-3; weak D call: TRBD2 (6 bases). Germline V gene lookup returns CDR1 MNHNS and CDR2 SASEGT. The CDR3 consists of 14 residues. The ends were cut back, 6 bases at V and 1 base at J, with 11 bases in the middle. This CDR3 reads CASRRPGGTDTQYF. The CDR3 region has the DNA TGTGCCAGCAGGCGCCCGGGAGGCACAGATACGCAGTATTTT.

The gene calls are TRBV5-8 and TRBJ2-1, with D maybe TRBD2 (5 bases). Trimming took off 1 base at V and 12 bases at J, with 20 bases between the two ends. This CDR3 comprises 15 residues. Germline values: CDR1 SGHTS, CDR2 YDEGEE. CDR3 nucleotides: TGTGCCAGCAGCTTGATAGCGACTCTCAGCCTCGGGCAGTTCTTC. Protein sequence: CASSLIATLSLGQFF.

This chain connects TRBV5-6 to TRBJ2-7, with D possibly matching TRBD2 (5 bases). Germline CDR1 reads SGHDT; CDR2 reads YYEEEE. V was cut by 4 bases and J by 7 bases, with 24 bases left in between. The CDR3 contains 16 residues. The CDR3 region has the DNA TGTGCCAGCAGCCTTTACGTTCGGCTAGCTCCTAGGGAGCAGTACTTC. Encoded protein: CASSLYVRLAPREQYF.

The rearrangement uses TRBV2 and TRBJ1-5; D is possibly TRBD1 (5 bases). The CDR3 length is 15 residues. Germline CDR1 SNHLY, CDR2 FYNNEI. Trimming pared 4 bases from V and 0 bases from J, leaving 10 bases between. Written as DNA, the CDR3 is TGTGCCAGCAGTGCCGACAGAAATAGCAATCAGCCCCAGCATTTT. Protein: CASSADRNSNQPQHF. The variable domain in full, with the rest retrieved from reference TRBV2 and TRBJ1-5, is EPEVTQTPSHQVTQMGQEVILRCVPISNHLYFYWYRQILGQKVEFLVSFYNNEISEKSEIFDDQFSVERPDGSNFTLKIRSTKLEDSAMYFCASSADRNSNQPQHFGDGTRLSIL.

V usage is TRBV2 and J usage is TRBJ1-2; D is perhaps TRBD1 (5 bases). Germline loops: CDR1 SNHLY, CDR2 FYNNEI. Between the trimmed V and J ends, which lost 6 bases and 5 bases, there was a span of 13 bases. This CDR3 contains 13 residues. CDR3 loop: CASRSGRNYGYTF. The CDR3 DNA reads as TGTGCCAGCAGATCAGGGCGCAATTATGGCTACACCTTC.

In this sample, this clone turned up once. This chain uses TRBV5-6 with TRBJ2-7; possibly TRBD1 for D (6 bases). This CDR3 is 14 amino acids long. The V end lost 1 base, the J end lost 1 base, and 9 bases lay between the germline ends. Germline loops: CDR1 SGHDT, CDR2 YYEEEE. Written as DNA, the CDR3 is TGTGCCAGCAGCTTGACAGGGAATTCCTACGAGCAGTACTTC. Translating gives CASSLTGNSYEQYF. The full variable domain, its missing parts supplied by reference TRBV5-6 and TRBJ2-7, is DAGVTQSPTHLIKTRGQQVTLRCSPKSGHDTVSWYQQALGQGPQFIFQYYEEEERQRGNFPDRFSGHQFPNYSSELNVNALLLGDSALYLCASSLTGNSYEQYFGPGTRLTVT.

This CDR3 reads CASSEVSGGADTQYF. In DNA, the CDR3 is TGTGCCAGCAGTGAAGTTAGCGGGGGGGCAGATACGCAGTATTTT. This sequence joins TRBV6-4 and TRBJ2-3, with TRBD2 matching over 11 bases. V shed 3 bases and J 4 bases; nucleotides not matched to a gene: 3. The germline gives CDR1 MRHNA, CDR2 SNTAGT. The CDR3 covers 15 residues.

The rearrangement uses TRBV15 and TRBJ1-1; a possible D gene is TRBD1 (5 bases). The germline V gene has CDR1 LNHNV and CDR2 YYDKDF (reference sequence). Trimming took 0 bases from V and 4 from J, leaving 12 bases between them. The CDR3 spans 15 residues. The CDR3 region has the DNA TGTGCCACCAGCAGAGACAGGGAAGTTTCCACTGAAGCTTTCTTT. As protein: CATSRDREVSTEAFF.

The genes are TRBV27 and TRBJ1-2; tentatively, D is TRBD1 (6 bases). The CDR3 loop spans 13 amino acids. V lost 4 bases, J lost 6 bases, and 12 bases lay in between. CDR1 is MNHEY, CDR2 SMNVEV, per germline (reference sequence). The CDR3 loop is CASSYRDGDGYTF. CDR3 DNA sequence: TGTGCCAGCAGTTACAGGGACGGCGATGGCTACACCTTC.

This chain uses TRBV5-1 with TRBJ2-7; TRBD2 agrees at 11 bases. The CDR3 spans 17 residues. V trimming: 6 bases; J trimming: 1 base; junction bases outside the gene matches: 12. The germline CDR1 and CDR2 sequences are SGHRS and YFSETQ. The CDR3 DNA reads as TGCGCCAGCAACCAGCTTTCCTCTAGCGGGAGGTCCTACGAGCAGTACTTC. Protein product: CASNQLSSSGRSYEQYF.

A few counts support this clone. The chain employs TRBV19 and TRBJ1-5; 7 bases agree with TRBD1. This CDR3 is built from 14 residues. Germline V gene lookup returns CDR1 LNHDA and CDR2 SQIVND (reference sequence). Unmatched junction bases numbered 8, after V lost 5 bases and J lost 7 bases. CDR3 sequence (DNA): TGTGCCAGTAGTCATGACAGGGATGAACAGCCCCAGCATTTT. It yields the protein CASSHDRDEQPQHF.

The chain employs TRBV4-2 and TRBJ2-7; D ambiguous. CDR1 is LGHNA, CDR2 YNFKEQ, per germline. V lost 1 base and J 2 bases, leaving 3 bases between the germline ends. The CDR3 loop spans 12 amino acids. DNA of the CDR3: TGTGCCAGCAGCCAAGGGCCCTACGAGCAGTACTTC. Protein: CASSQGPYEQYF.

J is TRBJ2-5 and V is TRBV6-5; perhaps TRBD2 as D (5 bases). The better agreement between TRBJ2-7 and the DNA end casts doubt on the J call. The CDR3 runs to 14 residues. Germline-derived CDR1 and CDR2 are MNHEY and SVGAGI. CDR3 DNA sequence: TGTGCCAGCAGTTACGAGGACTCTAGCTACGAGCAGTACTTC. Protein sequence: CASSYEDSSYEQYF.

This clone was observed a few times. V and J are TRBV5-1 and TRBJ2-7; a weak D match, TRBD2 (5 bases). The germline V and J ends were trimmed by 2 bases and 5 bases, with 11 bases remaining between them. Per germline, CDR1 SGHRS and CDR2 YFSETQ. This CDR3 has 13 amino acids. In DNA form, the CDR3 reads TGCGCCAGCAGCTTCCACCACGGGAACGAGCAGTACTTC. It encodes CASSFHHGNEQYF.

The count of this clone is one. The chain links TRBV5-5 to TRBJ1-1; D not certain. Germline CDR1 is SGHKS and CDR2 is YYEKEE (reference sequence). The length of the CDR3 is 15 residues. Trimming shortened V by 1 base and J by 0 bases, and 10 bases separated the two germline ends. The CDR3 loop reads CASSLSPSVNTEAFF. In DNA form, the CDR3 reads TGTGCCAGCAGCTTGTCACCCAGCGTGAACACTGAAGCTTTCTTT.

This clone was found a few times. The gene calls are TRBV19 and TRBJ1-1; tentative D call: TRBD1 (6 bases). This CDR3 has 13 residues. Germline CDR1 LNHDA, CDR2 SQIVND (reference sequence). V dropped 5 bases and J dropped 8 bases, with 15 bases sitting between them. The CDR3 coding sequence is TGTGCCAGTAGTCCGAAAACCGGGACAGAAGCTTTCTTT. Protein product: CASSPKTGTEAFF.

CDR3 in DNA: TGTGCCAGCAGCACAGGGATCACTGAAGCTTTCTTT. Translating it yields CASSTGITEAFF. The chain uses TRBV7-9 and TRBJ1-1; possibly TRBD1 for D (6 bases). The CDR3 runs to 12 residues. The germline V gene has CDR1 SEHNR and CDR2 FQNEAQ (reference sequence). The V end lost 5 bases, the J end lost 4 bases, and 8 bases lay between the germline ends.

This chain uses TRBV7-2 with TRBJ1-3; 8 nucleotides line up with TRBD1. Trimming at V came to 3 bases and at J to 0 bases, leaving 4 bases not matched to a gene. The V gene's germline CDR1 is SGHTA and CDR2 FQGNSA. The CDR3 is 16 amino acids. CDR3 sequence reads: CASSFLDRDSGNTIYF. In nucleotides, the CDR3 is TGTGCCAGCAGCTTCTTGGACAGGGACTCTGGAAACACCATATATTTT.

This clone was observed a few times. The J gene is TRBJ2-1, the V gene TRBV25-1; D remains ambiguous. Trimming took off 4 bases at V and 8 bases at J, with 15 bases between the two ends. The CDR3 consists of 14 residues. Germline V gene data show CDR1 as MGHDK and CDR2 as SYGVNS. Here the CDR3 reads CASSGLMAAYEQFF. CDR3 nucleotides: TGTGCCAGCAGTGGTCTCATGGCGGCCTATGAGCAGTTCTTC.

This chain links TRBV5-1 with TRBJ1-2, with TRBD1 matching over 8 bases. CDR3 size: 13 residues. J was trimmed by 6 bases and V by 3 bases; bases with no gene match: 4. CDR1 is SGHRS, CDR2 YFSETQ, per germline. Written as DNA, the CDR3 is TGCGCCAGCAGCTCAGGACAGGGTGATGGCTACACCTTC. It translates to CASSSGQGDGYTF. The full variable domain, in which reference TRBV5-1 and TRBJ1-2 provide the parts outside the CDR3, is KAGVTQTPRYLIKTRGQQVTLSCSPISGHRSVSWYQQTPGQGLQFLFEYFSETQRNKGNFPGRFSGRQFSNSRSEMNVSTLELGDSALYLCASSSGQGDGYTFGSGTRLTVV.

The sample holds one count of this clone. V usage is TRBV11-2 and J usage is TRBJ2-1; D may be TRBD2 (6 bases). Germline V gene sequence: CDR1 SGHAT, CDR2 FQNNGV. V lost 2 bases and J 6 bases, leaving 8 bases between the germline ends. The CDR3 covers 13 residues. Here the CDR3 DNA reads TGTGCCAGCAGCTTATCGGAGGGCAATGAGCAGTTCTTC. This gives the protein CASSLSEGNEQFF.

The CDR3 bases are TGTGCCAGCAGCTTAGGTAGTGCGATGAACTATGGCTACACCTTC. Protein sequence: CASSLGSAMNYGYTF. The V and J genes are TRBV7-2 and TRBJ1-2; D is unclear. Germline V gene lookup returns CDR1 SGHTA and CDR2 FQGNSA. Trimming took off 1 base at V and 2 bases at J, with 11 bases between the two ends. This CDR3 contains 15 residues.

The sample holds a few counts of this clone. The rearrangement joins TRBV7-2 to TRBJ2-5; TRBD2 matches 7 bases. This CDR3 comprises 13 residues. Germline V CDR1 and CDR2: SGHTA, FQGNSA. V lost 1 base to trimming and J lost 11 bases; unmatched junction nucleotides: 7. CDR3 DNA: TGTGCCAGCAGCTTAGGTGGGAGGGAAGAGCAGTACTTC. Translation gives CASSLGGREEQYF.